This is a list of T cell receptor beta chains from one sample in a study of blood T cell repertoires in COVID-19. Clones were read by immunoSEQ multiplex PCR, and TCRdb kept only the in-frame ones, dropping some. This table has around 150,000 clones, more than 75% appearing once. The specimen sequenced was peripheral blood. Receptors originate from a man aged 50 to 59 with active COVID-19. The CDR3 runs from the conserved cysteine through the conserved F or W. D genes are given only for firm matches. Part of the rows lack a size; the others show once, few, many or a class for expanded clones.

clone_size,cdr3_length,j_call,d_call,v_call,cdr3_nt,cdr3_aa
-,14,TRBJ2-1,TRBD2,TRBV5-4,TGTGCCAGCTCTAGCGGGGGGGCCCCGAATGAGCAGTTCTTC,CASSSGGAPNEQFF
-,15,TRBJ1-6,TRBD1,TRBV5-5,TGTGCCAGCAGCTTAAGGGGGCGCGAAAATTCACCCCTCCACTTT,CASSLRGRENSPLHF
once,16,TRBJ2-1,TRBD2,TRBV7-9,TGTGCCAGCAGCTCGGATCCGGGACTAGCGGGTAATGAGCAGTTCTTC,CASSSDPGLAGNEQFF
-,14,TRBJ1-4,-,TRBV2,TGTGCCAGCAGTGTAAGCCAGGGCGATGTGAGACTGTTTTTT,CASSVSQGDVRLFF
-,17,TRBJ2-1,TRBD2,TRBV5-4,TGTGCCAGCAGCCCCCAGACCGGGACTAGCGTTTCAAATGAGCAGTTCTTC,CASSPQTGTSVSNEQFF
-,14,TRBJ2-2,-,TRBV4-3,TGCGCCAGCAGCCAAGATCGCGGGACCGGGGAGCTGTTTTTT,CASSQDRGTGELFF
-,15,TRBJ2-5,TRBD2,TRBV7-7,TGTGCCAGCAGCTTAGATCGGGGGGTCGGAGAGACCCAGTACTTC,CASSLDRGVGETQYF
-,15,TRBJ1-5,-,TRBV19,TGTGCCAGCCAACTCGGACAGTATAGCAATCAGCCCCAGCATTTT,CASQLGQYSNQPQHF
-,12,TRBJ1-1,-,TRBV18,TGTGCCAGCTCCAGTCAGAACACTGAAGCTTTCTTT,CASSSQNTEAFF
-,19,TRBJ2-3,TRBD2,TRBV6-1,TGTGCCAGCAGTGAAGAAGGAGCAGCGGGGGCCTTTAGCACAGATACGCAGTATTTT,CASSEEGAAGAFSTDTQYF
-,13,TRBJ1-4,-,TRBV2,TGTGCCAGCACCCAGGGGTTGGTCGAAAAACTGTTTTTT,CASTQGLVEKLFF
few,13,TRBJ1-6,-,TRBV18,TGTGCCAGCTCACCGGGACTTAATTCACCCCTCCACTTT,CASSPGLNSPLHF
-,12,TRBJ2-2,-,TRBV5-4,TGTGCCAGCAGCTTGGCAGCCGGGGAGCTGTTTTTT,CASSLAAGELFF
-,12,TRBJ1-6,-,TRBV30,TGTGCCTCACAGGGAATAGGCTCACCCCTCCACTTT,CASQGIGSPLHF
-,15,TRBJ2-2,-,TRBV5-1,TGCGCCACCTCTTCCTCGGTCGAGAACACCGGGGAGCTGTTTTTT,CATSSSVENTGELFF
-,14,TRBJ1-1,TRBD1,TRBV5-1,TGCGCCAGCAGCGACGGACAGGGTGGCACTGAAGCTTTCTTT,CASSDGQGGTEAFF
-,14,TRBJ2-5,-,TRBV5-4,TGTGCCAGCAGCCTCACAGGCTCTCAAGAGACCCAGTACTTC,CASSLTGSQETQYF
-,14,TRBJ2-7,-,TRBV3-1/TRBV3-2,TGTGCCAGCAGCCCTGCCCTACGCTCCTACGAGCAGTACTTC,CASSPALRSYEQYF
-,13,TRBJ2-5,-,TRBV29-1,TGCAGCGCTCTTGTTCCAGGCCGGGAGACCCAGTACTTC,CSALVPGRETQYF
-,16,TRBJ2-1,TRBD2,TRBV6-2/TRBV6-3,TGTGCCAGCAGTTACTCGGCCGGGACTAGTAAAAATGAGCAGTTCTTC,CASSYSAGTSKNEQFF
-,10,TRBJ2-3,-,TRBV7-2,TGTGCCAGCAGCTCGGATACGCAGTATTTT,CASSSDTQYF
-,16,TRBJ1-3,TRBD1,TRBV7-8,TGTGCCAGCAGCTTAGTTGGGACAGACTCTGGAAACACCATATATTTT,CASSLVGTDSGNTIYF